Included here is one T cell receptor beta chain sequence, with context. Germline-derived CDR1 and CDR2 are SGHAT and FQNNGV. This CDR3 is built from 11 residues. V was clipped by 6 bases and J by 5 bases, with 6 bases between them. The data belong to a study of neoadjuvant anti-PD-1 for oral cavity cancer. Data came from immunoSEQ multiplex PCR; TCRdb stores just in-frame clones and leaves some out. This table has some 13,000 clones, about four fifths appearing once. Stated time point: after neoadjuvant nivolumab, at surgical resection. Analysis of PBMCs was direct, with no culture step. The sequence came from a person aged 35-79 years with oral cavity squamous cell carcinoma. Source: PBMCs, taken after nivolumab (anti-PD-1) treatment. The rearrangement links TRBV11-2 to TRBJ2-3, with a possible D match to TRBD2 (5 bases). The CDR3 is CASRRGDTQYF. In nucleotides, the CDR3 is TGTGCCAGCAGACGGGGAGATACGCAGTATTTT.